Listed below are T cell receptor beta chains from one sample, sequenced in a study of blood T cell repertoires in COVID-19. The protocol was immunoSEQ multiplex PCR, while the TCRdb copy is restricted to in-frame clones and leaves out a portion. The repertoire holds about 160,000 clones, with 75% to 90% as singletons. Sequencing was done on a sample of peripheral blood. Every receptor here comes from a woman aged 80 or over with active or convalescent COVID-19. CDR3s include the opening cysteine and the closing phenylalanine or tryptophan. Each record gives: V gene, clone size, J gene, D gene, CDR3 protein, CDR3 DNA. D genes are given only for firm matches. Clone size, where shown, is once, few, many, or a class for clones that have expanded.

v_call: TRBV13; clone_size: NA; j_call: TRBJ2-1; d_call: NA; cdr3_aa: CASSLWAHNEQFF; cdr3_nt: TGTGCCAGCAGCCTATGGGCTCACAATGAGCAGTTCTTC
v_call: TRBV6-5; clone_size: NA; j_call: TRBJ1-5; d_call: NA; cdr3_aa: CASSNSAGQPQHF; cdr3_nt: TGTGCCAGCAGTAATTCGGCGGGTCAGCCCCAGCATTTT
v_call: TRBV10-2; clone_size: NA; j_call: TRBJ1-2; d_call: NA; cdr3_aa: CASSEGPRRGYTF; cdr3_nt: TGCGCCAGCAGTGAGGGGCCCCGACGGGGCTACACCTTC
v_call: TRBV19; clone_size: NA; j_call: TRBJ1-4; d_call: NA; cdr3_aa: CASSDSLGWYEKLFF; cdr3_nt: TGTGCCAGTAGTGATAGCCTCGGATGGTACGAAAAACTGTTTTTT
v_call: TRBV24-1; clone_size: NA; j_call: TRBJ2-2; d_call: NA; cdr3_aa: CATSDPRGNSPGELFF; cdr3_nt: TGTGCCACCAGTGATCCCAGGGGAAATAGTCCCGGGGAGCTGTTTTTT
v_call: TRBV29-1; clone_size: NA; j_call: TRBJ2-1; d_call: NA; cdr3_aa: CSVVKIVGNEQFF; cdr3_nt: TGCAGCGTTGTTAAGATTGTCGGGAATGAGCAGTTCTTC
v_call: TRBV5-8; clone_size: NA; j_call: TRBJ1-4; d_call: TRBD1; cdr3_aa: CASSPGQASVEKLFF; cdr3_nt: TGTGCCAGCAGCCCGGGACAGGCTTCGGTGGAAAAACTGTTTTTT
v_call: TRBV29-1; clone_size: NA; j_call: TRBJ2-3; d_call: TRBD1; cdr3_aa: CSVEWAGGSDTQYF; cdr3_nt: TGCAGCGTTGAGTGGGCAGGGGGATCAGATACGCAGTATTTT
v_call: TRBV5-1; clone_size: NA; j_call: TRBJ1-1; d_call: NA; cdr3_aa: CASTRLGPTNTEAFF; cdr3_nt: TGCGCCAGCACCCGCTTGGGGCCGACGAACACTGAAGCTTTCTTT
v_call: TRBV19; clone_size: NA; j_call: TRBJ1-6; d_call: NA; cdr3_aa: CASSNQGGGSPLHF; cdr3_nt: TGTGCCAGTAGTAACCAGGGTGGCGGTTCACCCCTCCACTTT
v_call: TRBV19; clone_size: NA; j_call: TRBJ2-3; d_call: TRBD1; cdr3_aa: CASSMTGFDTQYF; cdr3_nt: TGTGCCAGTAGTATGACAGGGTTCGATACGCAGTATTTT
v_call: TRBV30; clone_size: NA; j_call: TRBJ1-2; d_call: NA; cdr3_aa: CAWSVGGDNYGYTF; cdr3_nt: TGTGCCTGGAGTGTGGGGGGGGATAACTATGGCTACACCTTC
v_call: TRBV7-2; clone_size: NA; j_call: TRBJ2-1; d_call: NA; cdr3_aa: CASSLGIQAGNEQFF; cdr3_nt: TGTGCCAGCAGCTTAGGCATCCAAGCCGGCAATGAGCAGTTCTTC
v_call: TRBV5-1; clone_size: NA; j_call: TRBJ1-4; d_call: NA; cdr3_aa: CASSSGSGTSEKLFF; cdr3_nt: TGCGCCAGCAGCTCGGGATCCGGGACTAGCGAAAAACTGTTTTTT
v_call: TRBV6-4; clone_size: NA; j_call: TRBJ1-5; d_call: TRBD1; cdr3_aa: CASATGDNQPQHF; cdr3_nt: TGTGCCAGCGCGACAGGGGACAATCAGCCCCAGCATTTT
v_call: TRBV25-1; clone_size: NA; j_call: TRBJ1-4; d_call: TRBD1; cdr3_aa: CASSVTGTEKLFF; cdr3_nt: TGTGCCAGCAGCGTGACAGGGACCGAAAAACTGTTTTTT
v_call: TRBV19; clone_size: NA; j_call: TRBJ2-7; d_call: TRBD1; cdr3_aa: CASSPGTGEHLYEQYF; cdr3_nt: TGTGCCAGTAGTCCCGGGACAGGGGAACATCTTTACGAGCAGTACTTC
v_call: TRBV6-2/TRBV6-3; clone_size: NA; j_call: TRBJ1-1; d_call: NA; cdr3_aa: CASSYSPPRNTEAFF; cdr3_nt: TGTGCCAGCAGTTATTCCCCCCCCAGGAACACTGAAGCTTTCTTT
v_call: TRBV4-3; clone_size: NA; j_call: TRBJ1-2; d_call: TRBD1; cdr3_aa: CASSQGQATNYGYTF; cdr3_nt: TGCGCCAGCAGCCAGGGACAGGCAACTAACTATGGCTACACCTTC
v_call: TRBV2; clone_size: few; j_call: TRBJ1-2; d_call: NA; cdr3_aa: CASSRDRGGYTF; cdr3_nt: TGTGCCAGCAGTCGAGACAGAGGCGGCTACACCTTC
v_call: TRBV14; clone_size: NA; j_call: TRBJ1-2; d_call: NA; cdr3_aa: CASSHAIFTAHYGYTF; cdr3_nt: TGTGCCAGCAGCCACGCTATCTTTACCGCCCACTATGGCTACACCTTC
v_call: TRBV11-2; clone_size: NA; j_call: TRBJ1-3; d_call: NA; cdr3_aa: CASSLTQASSGNTIYF; cdr3_nt: TGTGCCAGCAGCTTAACCCAGGCTTCCTCTGGAAACACCATATATTTT
v_call: TRBV20-1; clone_size: NA; j_call: TRBJ1-2; d_call: NA; cdr3_aa: CSASLSNYGYTF; cdr3_nt: TGCAGTGCTAGTCTATCAAACTATGGCTACACCTTC
v_call: TRBV2; clone_size: NA; j_call: TRBJ1-6; d_call: NA; cdr3_aa: CASSANDNSPLHF; cdr3_nt: TGTGCCAGCAGCGCTAACGATAATTCACCCCTCCACTTT
v_call: TRBV6-5; clone_size: NA; j_call: TRBJ1-3; d_call: NA; cdr3_aa: CASRRGNTIYF; cdr3_nt: TGTGCCAGCAGGAGGGGGAACACCATATATTTT
v_call: TRBV19; clone_size: NA; j_call: TRBJ2-7; d_call: TRBD1; cdr3_aa: CASSQQGPPEQYF; cdr3_nt: TGTGCCAGTAGCCAACAGGGGCCCCCGGAGCAGTACTTC
v_call: TRBV5-1; clone_size: once; j_call: TRBJ1-3; d_call: NA; cdr3_aa: CASSPGTPGNTIYF; cdr3_nt: TGCGCCAGCAGCCCGGGGACACCTGGAAACACCATATATTTT
v_call: TRBV3-1/TRBV3-2; clone_size: NA; j_call: TRBJ1-5; d_call: NA; cdr3_aa: CASSQVRLRGASGPQHF; cdr3_nt: TGTGCCAGCAGCCAAGTGAGGCTCAGGGGCGCGTCAGGGCCCCAGCATTTT
v_call: TRBV7-9; clone_size: NA; j_call: TRBJ1-1; d_call: NA; cdr3_aa: CASSFGQSNTEAFF; cdr3_nt: TGTGCCAGCAGCTTTGGACAAAGTAACACTGAAGCTTTCTTT
v_call: TRBV27; clone_size: NA; j_call: TRBJ2-1; d_call: NA; cdr3_aa: CASGLTGINYNEQFF; cdr3_nt: TGTGCCAGCGGATTGACAGGAATTAATTACAATGAGCAGTTCTTC
v_call: TRBV19; clone_size: NA; j_call: TRBJ1-6; d_call: NA; cdr3_aa: CASSMSLDSNSPLHF; cdr3_nt: TGTGCCAGTAGTATGTCCTTGGACAGTAATTCACCCCTCCACTTT
v_call: TRBV23-1; clone_size: once; j_call: TRBJ1-1; d_call: NA; cdr3_aa: CASSPALVLQGVTEAFF; cdr3_nt: TGCGCCAGCAGTCCCGCTCTGGTACTACAGGGTGTCACTGAAGCTTTCTTT
v_call: TRBV9; clone_size: NA; j_call: TRBJ1-5; d_call: NA; cdr3_aa: CASSEGGGNQPQHF; cdr3_nt: TGTGCCAGCAGCGAGGGAGGGGGGAATCAGCCCCAGCATTTT
v_call: TRBV10-3; clone_size: NA; j_call: TRBJ1-2; d_call: TRBD1; cdr3_aa: CAISVFVDRDYGYTF; cdr3_nt: TGTGCCATCAGTGTCTTCGTCGACAGGGACTATGGCTACACCTTC
v_call: TRBV4-1; clone_size: NA; j_call: TRBJ2-1; d_call: NA; cdr3_aa: CASSQDWSGEQFF; cdr3_nt: TGCGCCAGCAGCCAAGATTGGTCTGGCGAGCAGTTCTTC
v_call: TRBV6-2/TRBV6-3; clone_size: NA; j_call: TRBJ1-2; d_call: NA; cdr3_aa: CASSYSGGRYGYTF; cdr3_nt: TGTGCCAGCAGTTACAGCGGGGGCAGATATGGCTACACCTTC
v_call: TRBV2; clone_size: NA; j_call: TRBJ1-2; d_call: NA; cdr3_aa: CASRQIRGREVFGYGYTF; cdr3_nt: TGTGCCAGCAGACAAATCCGAGGCAGGGAGGTTTTCGGCTATGGCTACACCTTC
v_call: TRBV7-2; clone_size: NA; j_call: TRBJ2-7; d_call: NA; cdr3_aa: CASSPVTGKYEQYF; cdr3_nt: TGTGCCAGCAGCCCCGTCACGGGGAAATACGAGCAGTACTTC
v_call: TRBV24-1; clone_size: NA; j_call: TRBJ1-1; d_call: NA; cdr3_aa: CATRNDKAGTEAFF; cdr3_nt: TGTGCCACCAGGAATGATAAGGCGGGGACTGAAGCTTTCTTT
v_call: TRBV6-2/TRBV6-3; clone_size: NA; j_call: TRBJ1-1; d_call: NA; cdr3_aa: CASSSGWVAFF; cdr3_nt: TGTGCCAGCAGCTCCGGGTGGGTAGCTTTCTTT
v_call: TRBV19; clone_size: NA; j_call: TRBJ1-1; d_call: TRBD1; cdr3_aa: CASTLGTGGADTEAFF; cdr3_nt: TGTGCCAGTACCCTTGGGACAGGGGGCGCGGACACTGAAGCTTTCTTT
v_call: TRBV2; clone_size: NA; j_call: TRBJ1-1; d_call: NA; cdr3_aa: CASSDSDYNTEAFF; cdr3_nt: TGTGCCAGCAGTGACTCGGACTATAACACTGAAGCTTTCTTT
v_call: TRBV29-1; clone_size: NA; j_call: TRBJ1-1; d_call: NA; cdr3_aa: CSVWQGLVTEAFF; cdr3_nt: TGCAGCGTTTGGCAGGGGTTGGTCACTGAAGCTTTCTTT
v_call: TRBV4-3; clone_size: NA; j_call: TRBJ2-4; d_call: TRBD2; cdr3_aa: CASSQDPLADPPTTAKNIQYF; cdr3_nt: TGCGCCAGCAGCCAAGATCCACTAGCGGACCCGCCGACGACGGCCAAAAACATTCAGTACTTC
v_call: TRBV4-3; clone_size: NA; j_call: TRBJ1-4; d_call: NA; cdr3_aa: CASSQGQSGREKLFF; cdr3_nt: TGCGCCAGCAGCCAAGGTCAGAGCGGAAGGGAAAAACTGTTTTTT
v_call: TRBV4-1; clone_size: NA; j_call: TRBJ2-7; d_call: TRBD1; cdr3_aa: CASSQGQGLAYEQYF; cdr3_nt: TGCGCCAGCAGCCAAGGACAGGGGTTAGCCTACGAGCAGTACTTC
v_call: TRBV4-1; clone_size: once; j_call: TRBJ1-5; d_call: NA; cdr3_aa: CASSQVSDSANQPQHF; cdr3_nt: TGCGCCAGCAGCCAAGTTTCCGACAGCGCCAATCAGCCCCAGCATTTT
v_call: TRBV29-1; clone_size: NA; j_call: TRBJ1-1; d_call: NA; cdr3_aa: CSVLTLRDTEAFF; cdr3_nt: TGCAGCGTTCTCACTCTCCGGGACACTGAAGCTTTCTTT
v_call: TRBV19; clone_size: NA; j_call: TRBJ1-4; d_call: NA; cdr3_aa: CASRIQGSTNEKLFF; cdr3_nt: TGTGCCAGTAGAATTCAGGGGTCAACTAATGAAAAACTGTTTTTT
v_call: TRBV6-5; clone_size: NA; j_call: TRBJ2-7; d_call: NA; cdr3_aa: CASRPSGDPYEQYF; cdr3_nt: TGTGCCAGCAGGCCTTCAGGGGATCCCTACGAGCAGTACTTC
v_call: TRBV6-5; clone_size: NA; j_call: TRBJ1-1; d_call: NA; cdr3_aa: CASSLGRAGGGTEAFF; cdr3_nt: TGTGCCAGCAGTTTAGGCCGGGCGGGCGGAGGAACTGAAGCTTTCTTT
v_call: TRBV6-5; clone_size: NA; j_call: TRBJ2-7; d_call: TRBD1; cdr3_aa: CASSRDRSSYEQYF; cdr3_nt: TGTGCCAGCAGCCGGGACAGATCTAGCTACGAGCAGTACTTC
v_call: TRBV19; clone_size: NA; j_call: TRBJ1-2; d_call: TRBD1; cdr3_aa: CASRPDRDRGGYGYTF; cdr3_nt: TGTGCCAGTAGGCCAGACCGGGACAGGGGAGGGTATGGCTACACCTTC
v_call: TRBV7-9; clone_size: NA; j_call: TRBJ2-2; d_call: TRBD1; cdr3_aa: CASSLGQGVTGELFF; cdr3_nt: TGTGCCAGCAGCTTGGGGCAGGGGGTCACCGGGGAGCTGTTTTTT
v_call: TRBV3-1/TRBV3-2; clone_size: NA; j_call: TRBJ2-7; d_call: TRBD1; cdr3_aa: CATGSGTEYEQYF; cdr3_nt: TGTGCCACCGGCTCCGGGACAGAATACGAGCAGTACTTC
v_call: TRBV6-5; clone_size: NA; j_call: TRBJ1-3; d_call: NA; cdr3_aa: CASSPDWSSGNTIYF; cdr3_nt: TGTGCCAGCAGTCCGGACTGGAGCTCTGGAAACACCATATATTTT
v_call: TRBV2; clone_size: NA; j_call: TRBJ1-5; d_call: NA; cdr3_aa: CASSEAGRGSNQPQHF; cdr3_nt: TGTGCCAGCAGTGAAGCGGGGCGGGGGAGCAATCAGCCCCAGCATTTT
v_call: TRBV6-5; clone_size: NA; j_call: TRBJ1-1; d_call: NA; cdr3_aa: CASSFGENTEAFF; cdr3_nt: TGTGCCAGCAGTTTTGGAGAAAACACTGAAGCTTTCTTT
v_call: TRBV13; clone_size: NA; j_call: TRBJ1-2; d_call: NA; cdr3_aa: CASSQFGQTYGYTF; cdr3_nt: TGTGCCAGCAGCCAATTTGGACAGACATATGGCTACACCTTC